This TCR beta chain was documented in a study of glioma-infiltrating T cells after dendritic cell vaccination. CDR1 and CDR2 from the germline V gene are SGHRS and YFSETQ. V was clipped by 3 bases and J by 3 bases, with 17 bases between them. The CDR3 loop spans 16 amino acids. Produced via immunoSEQ multiplex PCR; TCRdb's table is partial and in-frame only. The sample yields roughly 98,000 clones, about nine tenths seen once. The sequence was obtained from a human donor with glioblastoma. The sample in question was blood, obtained before dendritic cell vaccination. The rearrangement joins TRBV5-1 to TRBJ2-3; D unresolved. CDR3 DNA: TGCGCCAGCAGCTCCGCTAACAGCCAGTCAACAGATACGCAGTATTTT. It encodes CASSSANSQSTDTQYF.